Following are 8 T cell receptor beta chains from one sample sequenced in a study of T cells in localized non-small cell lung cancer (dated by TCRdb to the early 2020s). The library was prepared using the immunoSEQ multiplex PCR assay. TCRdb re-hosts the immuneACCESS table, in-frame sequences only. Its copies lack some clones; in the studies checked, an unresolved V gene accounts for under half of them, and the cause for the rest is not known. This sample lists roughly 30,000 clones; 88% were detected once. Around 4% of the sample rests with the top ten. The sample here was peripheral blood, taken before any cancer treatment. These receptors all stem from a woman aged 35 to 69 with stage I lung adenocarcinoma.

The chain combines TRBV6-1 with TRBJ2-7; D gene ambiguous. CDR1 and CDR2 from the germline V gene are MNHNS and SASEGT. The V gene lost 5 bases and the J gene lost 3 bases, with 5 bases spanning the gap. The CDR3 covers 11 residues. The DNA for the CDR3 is TGTGCCAGCAGTTACCTCTACGAGCAGTACTTC. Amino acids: CASSYLYEQYF.

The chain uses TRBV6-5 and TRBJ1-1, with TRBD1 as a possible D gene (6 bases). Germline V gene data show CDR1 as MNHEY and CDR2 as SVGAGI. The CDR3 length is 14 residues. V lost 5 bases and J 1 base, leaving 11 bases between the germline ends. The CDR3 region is CASSTNRANTEAFF. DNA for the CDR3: TGTGCCAGCAGTACGAACAGGGCGAACACTGAAGCTTTCTTT.

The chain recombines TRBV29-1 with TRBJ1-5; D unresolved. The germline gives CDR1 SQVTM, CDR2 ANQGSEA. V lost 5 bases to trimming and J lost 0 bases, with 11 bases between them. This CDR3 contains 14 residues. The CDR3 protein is CSVWQPNSNQPQHF. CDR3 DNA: TGCAGCGTTTGGCAGCCAAATAGCAATCAGCCCCAGCATTTT.

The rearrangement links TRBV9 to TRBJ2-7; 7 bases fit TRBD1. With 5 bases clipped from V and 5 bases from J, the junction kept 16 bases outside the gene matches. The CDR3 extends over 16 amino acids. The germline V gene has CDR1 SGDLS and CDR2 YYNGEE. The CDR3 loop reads CASSRLDRAKGDEQYF. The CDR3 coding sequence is TGTGCCAGCAGTAGGCTTGACAGGGCGAAAGGGGACGAGCAGTACTTC.

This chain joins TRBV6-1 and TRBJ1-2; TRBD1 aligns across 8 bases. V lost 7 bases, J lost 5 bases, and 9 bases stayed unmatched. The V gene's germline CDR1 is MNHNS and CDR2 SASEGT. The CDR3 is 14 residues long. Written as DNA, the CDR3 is TGTGCCAGCAACTCCCCTCAGGGGGCGTATGGCTACACCTTC. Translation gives CASNSPQGAYGYTF.

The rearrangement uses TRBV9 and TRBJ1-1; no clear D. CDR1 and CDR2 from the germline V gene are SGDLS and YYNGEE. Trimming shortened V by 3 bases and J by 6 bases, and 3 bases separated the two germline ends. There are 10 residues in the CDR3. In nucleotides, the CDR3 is TGTGCCAGCAGCGGCGCTGAAGCTTTCTTT. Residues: CASSGAEAFF.

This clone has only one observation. CDR3 in amino acids: CASSVEGQTSYEQYF. The CDR3 coding sequence is TGTGCCAGCAGCGTAGAGGGACAGACTTCCTACGAGCAGTACTTC. The rearrangement joins TRBV9 to TRBJ2-7; 7 bases are shared with TRBD1. CDR3 size: 15 residues. The ends lost 0 bases at V and 1 base at J; junction bases unmatched: 4. Per the germline V gene, CDR1 is SGDLS and CDR2 is YYNGEE.

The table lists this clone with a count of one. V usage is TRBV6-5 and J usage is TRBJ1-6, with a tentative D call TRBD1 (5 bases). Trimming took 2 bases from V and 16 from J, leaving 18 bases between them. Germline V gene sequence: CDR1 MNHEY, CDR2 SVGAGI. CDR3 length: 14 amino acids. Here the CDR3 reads CASSYRQFEVRLHF. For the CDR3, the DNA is TGTGCCAGCAGTTACAGACAGTTTGAGGTCCGGCTCCACTTT.